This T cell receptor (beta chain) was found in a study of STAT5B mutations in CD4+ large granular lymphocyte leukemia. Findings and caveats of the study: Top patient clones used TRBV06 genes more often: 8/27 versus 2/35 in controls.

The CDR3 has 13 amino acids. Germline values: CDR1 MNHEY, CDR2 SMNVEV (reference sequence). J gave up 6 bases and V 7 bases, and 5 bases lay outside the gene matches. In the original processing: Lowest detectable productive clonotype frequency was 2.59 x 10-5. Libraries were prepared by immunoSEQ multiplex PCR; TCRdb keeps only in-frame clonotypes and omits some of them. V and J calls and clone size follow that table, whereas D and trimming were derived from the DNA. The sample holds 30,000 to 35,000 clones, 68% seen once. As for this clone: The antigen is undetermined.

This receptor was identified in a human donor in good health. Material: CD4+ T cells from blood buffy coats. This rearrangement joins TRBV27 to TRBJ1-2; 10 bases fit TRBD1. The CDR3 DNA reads TGTGCCAGCACCGGGACAGGGGTACATGGCTACACCTTC. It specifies CASTGTGVHGYTF.